These 9 T cell receptor beta chains were all obtained from the same sample, sequenced in a study of T cell responses to AZD1222 COVID-19 vaccine. Data came from immunoSEQ multiplex PCR; TCRdb stores just in-frame clones and leaves some out. The sample includes about 110,000 clones, about 80% of them seen just once. The material was peripheral blood, obtained on day 0 of AZD1222 vaccination. The receptor source for this set is an adult in good health.

The gene calls are TRBV7-8 and TRBJ2-5; TRBD1 or TRBD2 may be the D gene (5 bases each). V was trimmed by 0 bases and J by 1 base, leaving 6 bases between them. Germline values: CDR1 SGHVS, CDR2 FQNEAQ. The CDR3 is 14 residues long. The DNA for the CDR3 is TGTGCCAGCAGCTTAGCGGGACCCCAAGAGACCCAGTACTTC. Protein product: CASSLAGPQETQYF.

The chain links TRBV27 to TRBJ2-1; 8 bases are a match to TRBD1. CDR1 is MNHEY and CDR2 is SMNVEV in the germline V gene (reference sequence). The V and J ends lost 2 bases and 2 bases, in that order; junction bases with no gene match: 14. The CDR3 covers 19 residues. The CDR3 DNA reads as TGTGCCAGCAGTTTAATTTTCGTTCAAGACAGGGGTCCCTACAATGAGCAGTTCTTC. It encodes CASSLIFVQDRGPYNEQFF.

V usage is TRBV7-8 and J usage is TRBJ1-2; D is perhaps TRBD1 (5 bases). Germline assignment: CDR1 SGHVS and CDR2 FQNEAQ. V lost 2 bases and J lost 7, with 14 bases in between. This CDR3 has 14 amino acids. The CDR3 spells CASSLIGGDSGYTF. The CDR3 DNA sequence: TGTGCCAGCAGCTTAATCGGAGGGGATAGTGGCTACACCTTC.

This clone is a singleton in its sample. The chain uses TRBV6-1 and TRBJ1-1; D not certain. The CDR3 covers 15 residues. Deletions cut 1 base from V and 3 bases from J, with 12 bases between. Germline CDR1 is MNHNS and CDR2 is SASEGT. The DNA of the CDR3 is TGTGCCAGCAGTGAAGTGGCCGCTCGGGACACTGAAGCTTTCTTT. Its translation is CASSEVAARDTEAFF.

This clone turned up a few times. CDR3 sequence reads: CASSHTETYGTPLHF. CDR3 nucleotides: TGTGCCAGCAGCCACACAGAGACTTATGGGACACCCCTCCACTTT. This chain links TRBV13 with TRBJ1-6, with no clear D. V lost 5 bases, J lost 11 bases, and 19 bases lay in between. Per the germline V gene, CDR1 is PRHDT and CDR2 is FYEKMQ (reference sequence). This CDR3 is 15 amino acids long.

A word on this clone: Just one base apart from a much larger clone, this may be a read error. The chain is built from TRBV11-2 and TRBJ2-7; no clear D gene. The CDR3 length is 11 residues. The germline CDR1 and CDR2 sequences are SGHAT and FQNNGV. With 6 bases removed from V and 1 base from J, the gap between germline ends came to 4 bases. CDR3 region: CASSRSYEQYF. In nucleotides, the CDR3 is TGTGCCAGCAGTCGTTCCTACGAGCAGTACTTC.

The gene calls are TRBV28 and TRBJ2-7, with D unresolved. V was cut by 6 bases and J by 2 bases, with 5 bases left in between. The germline V gene encodes CDR1 MDHEN and CDR2 SYDVKM. The CDR3 consists of 11 residues. CDR3 in DNA: TGTGCCAGCAGCAAGGCCTACGAGCAGTACTTC. It encodes CASSKAYEQYF.

The genes are TRBV2 and TRBJ1-2; D not resolved. V dropped 5 bases and J dropped 2 bases, with 6 bases sitting between them. Germline V gene sequence: CDR1 SNHLY, CDR2 FYNNEI. The CDR3 totals 12 residues. Here the CDR3 reads CASSLSNYGYTF. DNA of the CDR3: TGTGCCAGCAGTCTCAGCAACTATGGCTACACCTTC.

The genes are TRBV6-4 and TRBJ2-3; D is unclear. CDR1 MRHNA and CDR2 SNTAGT come from the germline V gene. The ends were cut back, 2 bases at V and 4 bases at J, with 7 bases in the middle. The CDR3 is made up of 13 amino acids. CDR3 nucleotide sequence: TGTGCCAGCAGTGACGTAGGGTCAGATACGCAGTATTTT. As protein: CASSDVGSDTQYF.